This TCR beta chain was sequenced in a study of lymphopenia after photon versus proton radiotherapy. Study results and caveats: Larger post-nadir TCR diversity loss correlated inversely with survival in deceased patients. Under photons, naive T cells and diversity fell while effector/memory populations rose. Better survival with proton therapy was suggested as possible, not demonstrated. Oligoclonal CD8+ Temra expansion after nadir drove photon patients' diversity drop.

The method was immunoSEQ multiplex PCR; TCRdb's version includes in-frame clones alone and lacks a portion of them. The sample lists 15,000 to 20,000 clones, about 88% seen once, with 55% to 60% in the top ten. With regard to this clone: The antigen remains undetermined.

J lost 5 bases, V lost 2 bases, and 6 bases had no gene match. This CDR3 contains 15 residues. Germline-derived CDR1 and CDR2 are LGHNA and YNFKEQ. Source: peripheral blood, taken from a patient treated with proton-based radiotherapy. The rearrangement joins TRBV4-2 to TRBJ2-5, with 9 bases aligning to TRBD2. The receptor was derived from a woman aged 55-75 years with cholangiocarcinoma. Some clones in this sample may be carry-over from other donors' samples. The CDR3 region is CASSQWRGGRETQYF. In nucleotides, the CDR3 is TGTGCCAGCAGCCAATGGCGGGGGGGCAGGGAGACCCAGTACTTC.